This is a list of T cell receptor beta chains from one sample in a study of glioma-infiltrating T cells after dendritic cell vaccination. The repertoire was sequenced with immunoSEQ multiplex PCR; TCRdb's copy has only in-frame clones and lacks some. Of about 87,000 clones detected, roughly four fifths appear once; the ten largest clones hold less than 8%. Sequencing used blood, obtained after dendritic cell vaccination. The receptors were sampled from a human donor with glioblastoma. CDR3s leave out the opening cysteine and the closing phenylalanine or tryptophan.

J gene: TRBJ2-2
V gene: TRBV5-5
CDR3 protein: ASSSLGQGNTGELF

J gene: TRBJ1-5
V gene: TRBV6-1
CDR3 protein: ASTEGRGQPQH

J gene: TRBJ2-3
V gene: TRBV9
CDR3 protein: ASSVDGGSTDTQY

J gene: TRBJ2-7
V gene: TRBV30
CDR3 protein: AWSVRTGWDEQY

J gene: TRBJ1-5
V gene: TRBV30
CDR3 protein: AWGTGEGQPQH

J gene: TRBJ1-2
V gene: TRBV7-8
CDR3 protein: ASSLYGTGGDYYGYT

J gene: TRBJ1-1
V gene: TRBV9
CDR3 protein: ASSVGLGGDTEAF

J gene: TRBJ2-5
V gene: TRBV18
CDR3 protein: ASSPPSGVQETQY

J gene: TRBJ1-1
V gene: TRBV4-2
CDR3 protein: ASSQDAEDNTEAF

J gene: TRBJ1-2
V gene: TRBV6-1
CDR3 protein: ASSEGPWGYT

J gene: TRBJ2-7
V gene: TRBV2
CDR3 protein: ASQYRDISYEQY

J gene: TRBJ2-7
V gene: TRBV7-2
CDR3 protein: ASSPTSGGTYEQY

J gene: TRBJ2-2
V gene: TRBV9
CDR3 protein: ASSARDRAGTGELF

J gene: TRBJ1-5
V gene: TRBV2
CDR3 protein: ASTWRRGNQPQH

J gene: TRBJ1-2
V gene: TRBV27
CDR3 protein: ASSSGFYGTNYGYT

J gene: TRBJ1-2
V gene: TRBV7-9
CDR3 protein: ASSSQTTGLPNYGYT

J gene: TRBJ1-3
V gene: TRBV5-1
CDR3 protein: ASSSTGDVGNTIY

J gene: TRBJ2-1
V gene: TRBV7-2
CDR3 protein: ASSLGGGEGEQF

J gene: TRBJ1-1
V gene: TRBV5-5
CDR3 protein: ASSLMFGGTEAF

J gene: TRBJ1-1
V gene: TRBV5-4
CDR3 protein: ASSRHRQEINTEAF

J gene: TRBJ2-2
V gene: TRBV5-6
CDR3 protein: ASSLDRDHTGELF

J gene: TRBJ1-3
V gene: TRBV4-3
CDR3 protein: ASSQVTGQGARNTIY

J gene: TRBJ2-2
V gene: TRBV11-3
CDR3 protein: ASSLNTNTGELF

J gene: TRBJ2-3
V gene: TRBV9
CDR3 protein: ASSGITPGDTQY